The 25 T cell receptor beta chains below come from one sample, sequenced in a study of cytomegalovirus exposure and HLA in healthy donors. A multiplex PCR was run with 60 Vbeta primers and 13 Jbeta primers. The method was immunoSEQ multiplex PCR; TCRdb's version includes in-frame clones alone and lacks a portion of them. The repertoire holds about 190,000 clones, with around 81% as singletons. Input material: PBMCs. All receptors come from a young woman in good health and CMV-seronegative.

This chain connects TRBV2 to TRBJ1-2, with TRBD1 as a possible D gene (5 bases). CDR3 length: 13 amino acids. V shed 1 base and J shed 2 bases, with 5 bases lying between them. CDR1 and CDR2 from the germline V gene are SNHLY and FYNNEI. The CDR3 DNA reads as TGTGCCAGCAGTGAAGACAGGAACTATGGCTACACCTTC. It codes for CASSEDRNYGYTF.

This clone came up once. J is TRBJ1-5 and V is TRBV21-1. TRBV21-1 is a pseudogene locus. CDR3 length: 19 amino acids. In DNA form, the CDR3 reads TGTGCCAGCAGCAAAGTTCGGGTTGGGGGACTGTATGGTAATCAGCCCCAGCATTTT. Protein sequence: CASSKVRVGGLYGNQPQHF.

CDR3 DNA: TGTGCCAGTAGTATCGTAGGTAGCGGTGCAGATACGCAGTATTTT. Residues: CASSIVGSGADTQYF. The rearrangement joins TRBV19 to TRBJ2-3; TRBD2 is a possible D gene (6 bases). This CDR3 region has 15 residues. Trimming pared 3 bases from V and 4 bases from J, leaving 14 bases between. CDR1 is LNHDA and CDR2 is SQIVND in the germline V gene (reference sequence). Complete variable domain (other parts from reference TRBV19 and TRBJ2-3): DGGITQSPKYLFRKEGQNVTLSCEQNLNHDAMYWYRQDPGQGLRLIYYSQIVNDFQKGDIAEGYSVSREKKESFPLTVTSAQKNPTAFYLCASSIVGSGADTQYFGPGTRLTVL.

V gene TRBV9 combines with J gene TRBJ2-2; D may be TRBD2 (6 bases). The CDR3 covers 14 residues. V shed 3 bases and J shed 5 bases, with 11 bases lying between them. CDR1 is SGDLS and CDR2 is YYNGEE in the germline V gene. CDR3 nucleotide sequence: TGTGCCAGCAGCGCCCCTCGGGGGACCGGGGAGCTGTTTTTT. As protein: CASSAPRGTGELFF.

The rearrangement uses TRBV6-1 and TRBJ1-2, with a possible D match to TRBD1 (5 bases). The CDR3 spans 16 residues. CDR1 is MNHNS, CDR2 SASEGT, per germline. The V gene lost 2 bases and the J gene lost 4 bases, with 17 bases spanning the gap. In DNA, the CDR3 is TGTGCCAGCAGTGAAAGTGGGGCGTGGGCCCGCTATGGCTACACCTTC. Amino acid sequence: CASSESGAWARYGYTF.

The chain is built from TRBV10-1 and TRBJ1-4; the D is unclear. CDR1 and CDR2 (germline): WNHNN, SYGVQD (reference sequence). The CDR3 consists of 12 residues. Deletions cut 10 bases from V and 0 bases from J, with 6 bases between. CDR3 sequence (DNA): TGCGCCACCAATGCAACTAATGAAAAACTGTTTTTT. It translates to CATNATNEKLFF.

This rearrangement joins TRBV11-2 to TRBJ2-7, with D tentatively TRBD2 (5 bases). Deletions cut 5 bases from V and 3 bases from J, with 8 bases between. This CDR3 comprises 12 residues. Germline V gene lookup returns CDR1 SGHAT and CDR2 FQNNGV. The chain's CDR3 is CASSLRDYEQYF. CDR3 DNA: TGTGCCAGCAGCCTCCGGGACTACGAGCAGTACTTC.

The genes are TRBV2 and TRBJ1-1, with a possible D match to TRBD1 (6 bases). CDR1 is SNHLY and CDR2 is FYNNEI in the germline V gene. There are 16 residues in the CDR3. Between the trimmed V and J ends, which lost 9 bases and 3 bases, there was a span of 23 bases. In nucleotides, the CDR3 is TGTGCCAGAACTAACCGGCTGGGGGCCGGAGACACTGAAGCTTTCTTT. Translated, it gives CARTNRLGAGDTEAFF.

The table lists this clone with a count of one. The rearrangement uses TRBV5-1 and TRBJ2-7, with D tentatively TRBD1 (5 bases). Trimming took off 4 bases at V and 2 bases at J, with 16 bases between the two ends. In germline, CDR1 is SGHRS, CDR2 YFSETQ. The CDR3 extends over 15 amino acids. The CDR3 sequence: CASSAVSGSAYEQYF. The CDR3 coding sequence is TGCGCCAGCAGCGCCGTCTCAGGGTCCGCCTACGAGCAGTACTTC. Filled out from reference TRBV5-1 and TRBJ2-7, the complete variable domain reads KAGVTQTPRYLIKTRGQQVTLSCSPISGHRSVSWYQQTPGQGLQFLFEYFSETQRNKGNFPGRFSGRQFSNSRSEMNVSTLELGDSALYLCASSAVSGSAYEQYFGPGTRLTVT.

The V gene is TRBV7-2, the J gene TRBJ2-3, with TRBD2 identical over 7 bases. The germline CDR1 and CDR2 sequences are SGHTA and FQGNSA. The CDR3 has 14 residues. Losses at the gene ends were 5 bases for V and 3 bases for J; bases not matched to a gene: 5. The CDR3 is CASSPWGGTDTQYF. CDR3 nucleotides: TGTGCCAGCAGCCCTTGGGGGGGGACAGATACGCAGTATTTT.

V is TRBV6-6 and J is TRBJ2-1; 7 nucleotides match TRBD1. The V gene end was trimmed by 2 bases and the J gene end by 1 base; junction bases not matched to a gene: 5. The CDR3 runs 16 residues. CDR1 and CDR2 (germline): MNHNY, SVGAGI (reference sequence). The CDR3 region is CASSYRQGRSYNEQFF. The CDR3 nucleotides read TGTGCCAGCAGTTACAGACAGGGACGATCCTACAATGAGCAGTTCTTC.

This clone was seen more than once but under ten times. The CDR3 nucleotides read TGCGCCAGCAGTGATGGGGACAGGGGAGAATCACCCCTCCACTTT. Protein product: CASSDGDRGESPLHF. The genes are TRBV10-2 and TRBJ1-6, with 10 positions matching TRBD1. The CDR3 loop spans 15 amino acids. J lost 10 bases, V lost 3 bases, and 6 bases had no gene match. CDR1 is WSHSY, CDR2 SAAADI, per germline.

This rearrangement joins TRBV7-6 to TRBJ2-7; maybe TRBD2 (6 bases). Per germline, CDR1 SGHVS and CDR2 FNYEAQ. The V end lost 5 bases, the J end lost 7 bases, and 15 bases lay between the germline ends. The CDR3 has 13 residues. The CDR3 DNA reads as TGTGCCAGCAGCCAGGGACTCCTTTATGAGCAGTACTTC. This encodes CASSQGLLYEQYF.

CDR3 region: CASSLGLGVGGDFF. The CDR3, as DNA: TGTGCCAGCAGCTTGGGCTTAGGAGTCGGCGGGGACTTCTTC. The genes are TRBV7-9 and TRBJ2-1; tentatively, D is TRBD2 (6 bases). The CDR3 consists of 14 residues. V lost 3 bases and J 16 bases, leaving 22 bases between the germline ends. Germline values: CDR1 SEHNR, CDR2 FQNEAQ (reference sequence).

The gene calls are TRBV4-1 and TRBJ2-1, with D perhaps matching TRBD2 (6 bases). The CDR3 is 17 residues long. Trimming shortened V by 1 base and J by 2 bases, and 15 bases separated the two germline ends. Per germline, CDR1 MGHRA and CDR2 YSYEKL. Here the CDR3 reads CASSQGQTGLTYNEQFF. The CDR3 DNA sequence: TGCGCCAGCAGCCAAGGCCAAACGGGACTTACCTACAATGAGCAGTTCTTC.

The genes are TRBV7-2 and TRBJ2-5; D unclear. In germline, CDR1 is SGHTA, CDR2 FQGNSA. This CDR3 region has 14 residues. The V gene lost 0 bases and the J gene lost 1 base, with 6 bases spanning the gap. The CDR3 loop reads CASSLANIQETQYF. The CDR3 DNA follows: TGTGCCAGCAGCTTAGCCAACATCCAAGAGACCCAGTACTTC.

V gene TRBV13 combines with J gene TRBJ2-7; TRBD1 is a possible D gene (6 bases). Germline lookup yields CDR1 PRHDT and CDR2 FYEKMQ (reference sequence). The CDR3 covers 14 residues. Trimming took 3 bases from V and 3 from J, leaving 12 bases between them. This CDR3 reads CASSLLGQNYEQYF. The CDR3 bases are TGTGCCAGCAGCTTGTTAGGACAGAACTACGAGCAGTACTTC.

The V and J genes are TRBV5-6 and TRBJ2-7; tentative D call: TRBD1 (6 bases). This CDR3 is 17 amino acids long. The V gene lost 3 bases and the J gene lost 3 bases, with 22 bases spanning the gap. Per germline, CDR1 SGHDT and CDR2 YYEEEE. As DNA, the CDR3 is TGTGCCAGCAGCTCAACAGTCCTACAGGGACGGGACTACGAGCAGTACTTC. It yields the protein CASSSTVLQGRDYEQYF. The variable domain in full, with the rest retrieved from reference TRBV5-6 and TRBJ2-7, is DAGVTQSPTHLIKTRGQQVTLRCSPKSGHDTVSWYQQALGQGPQFIFQYYEEEERQRGNFPDRFSGHQFPNYSSELNVNALLLGDSALYLCASSSTVLQGRDYEQYFGPGTRLTVT.

This chain connects TRBV2 to TRBJ2-5; TRBD1 is a possible D gene (6 bases). Germline CDR1 and CDR2: SNHLY and FYNNEI. The CDR3 extends over 14 amino acids. V was clipped by 4 bases and J by 4 bases, with 13 bases between them. The CDR3 region is CASSAQGWRETQYF. CDR3 bases: TGTGCCAGCAGTGCCCAGGGGTGGAGAGAGACCCAGTACTTC.

The rearrangement joins TRBV15 to TRBJ1-2; no definite D call. The germline V and J ends were trimmed by 1 base and 4 bases, with 7 bases remaining between them. The CDR3 is 13 amino acids. Germline CDR1 is LNHNV and CDR2 is YYDKDF (reference sequence). CDR3 sequence (DNA): TGTGCCACCAGCAGAGGGAGCCCCTATGGCTACACCTTC. Translation gives CATSRGSPYGYTF.

The chain joins TRBV10-3 to TRBJ2-1; 11 bases fit TRBD1. The CDR3 length is 16 residues. V trimming: 2 bases; J trimming: 4 bases; junction bases outside the gene matches: 4. Looked up from germline, CDR1 is ENHRY and CDR2 is SYGVKD. CDR3 in DNA: TGTGCCATCAGTGAGCAGGACAGGGGGCTGTACAATGAGCAGTTCTTC. The encoded protein is CAISEQDRGLYNEQFF.

The chain links TRBV2 to TRBJ2-7; the D gene is possibly TRBD1 (5 bases). The CDR3 is made up of 13 amino acids. Germline lookup yields CDR1 SNHLY and CDR2 FYNNEI. V lost 2 bases and J 5 bases, leaving 10 bases between the germline ends. The DNA of the CDR3 is TGTGCCAGCAGTGAACAGGGAACAAACGAGCAGTACTTC. Its translation is CASSEQGTNEQYF.

The chain is built from TRBV5-5 and TRBJ1-1; no firm D call. V was cut by 4 bases and J by 1 base, with 14 bases left in between. The CDR3 loop spans 15 amino acids. Germline CDR1 SGHKS, CDR2 YYEKEE (reference sequence). CDR3 in DNA: TGTGCCAGCAGCATCCGCGGCACCCAGAACACTGAAGCTTTCTTT. This encodes CASSIRGTQNTEAFF.

The CDR3 region is CATRDGTSGGLSYEQYF. The CDR3 DNA is TGTGCCACCAGGGATGGGACTAGCGGGGGGCTCTCCTACGAGCAGTACTTC. The genes are TRBV15 and TRBJ2-5; 15 bases match TRBD2. The J call may be incorrect, as the DNA end agrees better with TRBJ2-7. This CDR3 contains 17 residues. Germline lookup yields CDR1 LNHNV and CDR2 YYDKDF (reference sequence).

This rearrangement joins TRBV6-5 to TRBJ2-7, with 8 positions matching TRBD2. The V gene's germline CDR1 is MNHEY and CDR2 SVGAGI. Trimming at V came to 6 bases and at J to 5 bases, leaving 6 bases not matched to a gene. This CDR3 has 13 residues. The CDR3 region has the DNA TGTGCCAGCAGCCCGGGGGGGCCCAACGAGCAGTACTTC. This encodes CASSPGGPNEQYF.